The rows below give T cell receptor beta chains drawn from one sample of a study of blood T cell repertoires in COVID-19. Profiled with immunoSEQ multiplex PCR; TCRdb holds only in-frame clones, not every one. The sample lists under 150,000 clones, around nine tenths occurring once. The sequencing sample was made of peripheral blood. The receptors were sampled from a man aged 45 to 65 with active or convalescent COVID-19. The CDR3 runs from the conserved cysteine through the conserved F or W. The D gene is left open where the match is weak. The size of a clone is reported for some rows only, either as once, few or many, or as a class for expanded clones.

j_gene | d_gene | v_gene | abundance | CDR3aa | CDR3nt
TRBJ2-7 | TRBD2 | TRBV10-3 | . | CAISPERGRAREQYF | TGTGCCATCAGCCCAGAACGAGGGAGGGCAAGAGAGCAGTACTTC
TRBJ2-5 | . | TRBV6-5 | . | CATKGGGVETQYF | TGTGCCACCAAGGGGGGGGGCGTCGAGACCCAGTACTTC
TRBJ2-5 | . | TRBV13 | . | CASSLGYNQETQYF | TGTGCCAGCAGCTTAGGGTACAACCAAGAGACCCAGTACTTC
TRBJ2-7 | . | TRBV5-1 | . | CASSLDRSVYEQYF | TGCGCCAGCAGCTTGGACAGGTCTGTCTACGAGCAGTACTTC
TRBJ2-3 | . | TRBV6-2/TRBV6-3 | few | CASSYAGREVTDTQYF | TGTGCCAGCAGTTACGCCGGCAGGGAAGTCACAGATACGCAGTATTTT
TRBJ1-4 | TRBD1 | TRBV6-6 | . | CASSYSMQGALEKLFF | TGTGCCAGCAGTTACTCGATGCAGGGGGCGTTAGAAAAACTGTTTTTT
TRBJ1-4 | . | TRBV5-5 | . | CASSLWREKLFF | TGTGCCAGCAGCTTGTGGAGGGAAAAACTGTTTTTT
TRBJ2-3 | . | TRBV5-1 | . | CASSWGDLASHSTDTQYF | TGCGCCAGCAGCTGGGGGGATCTAGCGTCCCATAGCACAGATACGCAGTATTTT
TRBJ2-7 | . | TRBV3-1/TRBV3-2 | . | CASSHGPYEQYF | TGTGCCAGCAGCCATGGCCCCTACGAGCAGTACTTC
TRBJ2-7 | TRBD1 | TRBV7-6 | . | CASSLGDSGPREQYF | TGTGCCAGCAGCTTAGGGGACAGTGGCCCTCGGGAGCAGTACTTC
TRBJ1-2 | . | TRBV25-1 | . | CATSAGSLRGYTF | TGTGCCACCTCGGCCGGGTCCTTAAGAGGCTACACCTTC
TRBJ2-5 | . | TRBV9 | . | CASSVADQETQYF | TGTGCCAGCAGCGTAGCGGACCAAGAGACCCAGTACTTC
TRBJ2-1 | . | TRBV20-1 | once | CSASGRESYNEQFF | TGCAGTGCTAGTGGCAGGGAATCCTACAATGAGCAGTTCTTC
TRBJ1-4 | . | TRBV6-5 | . | CASSSRTLGEKLFF | TGTGCCAGCAGTTCACGGACTCTAGGGGAAAAACTGTTTTTT
TRBJ1-2 | TRBD1 | TRBV7-2 | . | CASSQSGTGSGYTF | TGTGCCAGCAGCCAATCCGGGACAGGGAGCGGCTACACCTTC
TRBJ2-1 | TRBD2 | TRBV24-1 | . | CATSGLIAGGPSYNEQFF | TGTGCCACCAGTGGCCTAATAGCGGGAGGGCCCTCCTACAATGAGCAGTTCTTC
TRBJ2-7 | . | TRBV11-2 | . | CASSRTGNYEQYF | TGTGCCAGCAGCCGCACAGGGAACTACGAGCAGTACTTC
TRBJ2-1 | TRBD1 | TRBV7-3 | once | CAGDREDNEQFF | TGTGCCGGGGACAGGGAAGACAATGAGCAGTTCTTC
TRBJ1-6 | . | TRBV12-3/TRBV12-4 | . | CASSIGTNSPLHF | TGTGCCAGCAGTATCGGGACAAATTCACCCCTCCACTTT
TRBJ2-2 | . | TRBV6-4 | . | CASSEQDTGELFF | TGTGCCAGCAGTGAACAGGACACCGGGGAGCTGTTTTTT
TRBJ2-3 | . | TRBV27 | . | CASSLRQGWGTDTQYF | TGTGCCAGCAGTTTAAGGCAGGGGTGGGGCACAGATACGCAGTATTTT
TRBJ1-2 | TRBD1 | TRBV6-5 | few | CASSPWTGGNGYTF | TGTGCCAGCAGTCCATGGACAGGGGGCAATGGCTACACCTTC
TRBJ2-1 | TRBD1 | TRBV9 | . | CASSATTGNGEQFF | TGTGCCAGCAGCGCCACGACAGGGAACGGTGAGCAGTTCTTC
TRBJ2-1 | . | TRBV27 | . | CASSLRGGGLYNEQFF | TGTGCCAGCAGCCTCCGGGGTGGCGGACTCTACAATGAGCAGTTCTTC
TRBJ2-3 | . | TRBV28 | . | CASSRRGTDTQYF | TGTGCCAGCAGCCGGCGGGGCACAGATACGCAGTATTTT
TRBJ2-7 | TRBD1 | TRBV11-1 | . | CASSLRTGDEQYF | TGTGCCAGCAGCTTAAGGACAGGGGACGAGCAGTACTTC
TRBJ1-2 | TRBD1 | TRBV28 | . | CASSSPGQKYGYTF | TGTGCCAGCAGTTCCCCGGGACAGAAGTATGGCTACACCTTC
TRBJ1-2 | . | TRBV24-1 | . | CATSDSRGSYGYTF | TGTGCCACCAGTGATTCCAGGGGTAGCTATGGCTACACCTTC
TRBJ1-2 | TRBD1 | TRBV19 | . | CASSRSGQGFYGYTF | TGTGCCAGTAGTAGATCGGGACAGGGTTTCTATGGCTACACCTTC
TRBJ2-7 | . | TRBV6-5 | . | CASTPNRAESYEQYF | TGTGCCAGCACACCTAACAGGGCGGAGAGTTACGAGCAGTACTTC
TRBJ2-1 | TRBD2 | TRBV7-9 | . | CASSLALSGGYNEQFF | TGTGCCAGCAGCTTAGCGCTCAGCGGGGGATACAATGAGCAGTTCTTC
TRBJ2-7 | . | TRBV19 | . | CASKGLPPHEQYF | TGTGCCAGTAAGGGGCTCCCTCCCCACGAGCAGTACTTC
TRBJ2-2 | TRBD2 | TRBV11-2 | . | CASSPAAQGGRFGELFF | TGTGCCAGCAGCCCAGCGGCTCAGGGAGGGAGGTTCGGGGAGCTGTTTTTT
TRBJ1-4 | . | TRBV18 | . | CASSPRQSNEKLFF | TGTGCCAGCTCACCCCGACAGTCTAATGAAAAACTGTTTTTT
TRBJ1-1 | TRBD1 | TRBV10-3 | . | CAISGRGYTEAFF | TGTGCCATCAGTGGCAGGGGGTACACTGAAGCTTTCTTT
TRBJ2-7 | TRBD1 | TRBV4-1 | . | CASSQVAGQGAYEQYF | TGCGCCAGCAGCCAAGTGGCCGGACAGGGGGCCTACGAGCAGTACTTC
TRBJ2-5 | TRBD1 | TRBV7-8 | . | CASSVGTAYPWETQYF | TGTGCCAGCAGCGTCGGGACAGCTTATCCATGGGAGACCCAGTACTTC
TRBJ2-5 | . | TRBV28 | . | CASSPGPEEETQYF | TGTGCCAGCAGTCCGGGCCCGGAGGAAGAGACCCAGTACTTC
TRBJ1-2 | TRBD1 | TRBV6-5 | . | CASRRGQGLNYGYTF | TGTGCCAGCAGAAGGGGGCAGGGGCTTAACTATGGCTACACCTTC
TRBJ2-5 | TRBD2 | TRBV7-2 | . | CASGGGPEETQYF | TGTGCCAGCGGGGGAGGGCCGGAAGAGACCCAGTACTTC
TRBJ1-5 | . | TRBV19 | . | CASSIAWQGLLQPQHF | TGTGCCAGTAGTATAGCATGGCAGGGTCTCTTGCAGCCCCAGCATTTT
TRBJ1-5 | TRBD1 | TRBV24-1 | . | CATSDSGTGGRQPQHF | TGTGCCACCAGTGATTCGGGGACAGGGGGCCGTCAGCCCCAGCATTTT
TRBJ2-5 | TRBD2 | TRBV2 | . | CASKRRGTSGSGGETQYF | TGTGCCAGCAAAAGGAGGGGGACTAGCGGGAGCGGGGGAGAGACCCAGTACTTC
TRBJ2-5 | . | TRBV4-1 | . | CASSQVAGVGTQYF | TGCGCCAGCAGCCAAGTGGCAGGGGTCGGGACCCAGTACTTC
TRBJ2-2 | TRBD1 | TRBV28 | . | CASSLGDRDTGELFF | TGTGCCAGCAGTTTAGGCGACAGGGACACCGGGGAGCTGTTTTTT
TRBJ2-1 | . | TRBV2 | . | CASSGDTPRSYNEQFF | TGTGCCAGCAGCGGGGACACGCCCCGGTCCTACAATGAGCAGTTCTTC
TRBJ2-1 | TRBD2 | TRBV10-3 | . | CAISAAGAYNEQFF | TGTGCCATCAGCGCGGCGGGAGCCTACAATGAGCAGTTCTTC
TRBJ2-2 | TRBD2 | TRBV6-2/TRBV6-3 | . | CASSQYPRLAGGARDGELFF | TGTGCCAGCAGTCAGTACCCTCGACTAGCGGGAGGGGCTAGAGACGGGGAGCTGTTTTTT
TRBJ1-1 | TRBD1 | TRBV27 | . | CASRQQGANTEAFF | TGTGCCAGCAGGCAACAGGGGGCGAACACTGAAGCTTTCTTT
TRBJ2-3 | TRBD2 | TRBV27 | . | CASSLSAGGSGGTDTQYF | TGTGCCAGCAGTTTATCGGCGGGGGGGAGTGGAGGCACAGATACGCAGTATTTT
TRBJ2-2 | TRBD2 | TRBV7-6 | . | CASSLLAGGNTGELFF | TGTGCCAGCAGCTTACTAGCGGGAGGCAACACCGGGGAGCTGTTTTTT
TRBJ2-7 | TRBD2 | TRBV7-2 | . | CASSLEGGLAGAEQYF | TGTGCCAGCAGCTTAGAGGGGGGACTAGCGGGAGCCGAGCAGTACTTC
TRBJ2-1 | TRBD2 | TRBV5-6 | . | CASSSTGTSGSYEQFF | TGTGCCAGCAGCTCCACCGGGACTAGCGGGAGTTACGAGCAGTTCTTC
TRBJ1-5 | TRBD1 | TRBV7-7 | . | CASSSPGQLHQPQHF | TGTGCTAGCAGCTCGCCGGGACAGCTGCATCAGCCCCAGCATTTT
TRBJ2-7 | . | TRBV6-5 | . | CASSYQQGGDEQYF | TGTGCCAGCAGTTACCAACAGGGTGGCGACGAGCAGTACTTC
TRBJ2-7 | . | TRBV18 | . | CASSPYGSAGYEQYF | TGTGCCAGCTCACCATATGGTTCGGCAGGCTACGAGCAGTACTTC
TRBJ2-7 | . | TRBV18 | . | CASSPRYERMGYEQYF | TGTGCCAGCTCTCCCCGCTATGAGCGGATGGGCTACGAGCAGTACTTC
TRBJ2-7 | TRBD2 | TRBV7-2 | . | CASSRTSGSYEQYF | TGTGCCAGCAGTCGGACTAGCGGGAGCTACGAGCAGTACTTC
TRBJ1-5 | . | TRBV30 | . | CAWSVGGSNQPQHF | TGTGCCTGGAGTGTGGGGGGGAGCAATCAGCCCCAGCATTTT